Below, one T cell receptor beta chain is given with its context. This clonotype occurred many times. This clone's antigen is unknown. Qualities for individual bases were not recorded, and no much larger clone is one base off. The sample's time point label, decoded: newly diagnosed GD, antithyroid drugs for less than 3 months. For both TCR sequencing and RNA sequencing, RNA was extracted from PBMCs in TRIzol. The diagnosis of Graves' disease followed American Thyroid Association guidelines. Recruitment of patients was carried out at an endocrinology department in Xi'an, China. From each patient, around 9 milliliters of peripheral blood was collected into an EDTA anticoagulant tube. Ficoll Paque Plus density gradient separation was used to isolate PBMCs, and no further T cell sorting was done. An Agilent 2100 Bioanalyzer and agarose gel were used to check RNA quality, and a NanoDrop 2000 was used to measure RNA concentration.

CDR1 and CDR2 (SGDLS, YYNGEE) derive from the germline V gene. For this chain, trimming is 3 bases at the V end and 4 bases at the J end, and the number of junction bases without a gene match is 5. The CDR3, cysteine through phenylalanine, is 14 amino acids long. Only the CDR3 part of the read is kept: 42 bases, read in frame from the first base. The sample is drawn from a study of regulatory T cells in long-lasting Graves disease (dated by TCRdb to the early 2020s). Context from the whole study: In the newly diagnosed Graves' disease group, patients had been taking antithyroid drugs for less than 3 months. The study was registered as a clinical trial and conducted in China. Persistent Graves' disease patients were compared with newly diagnosed Graves' disease patients by peripheral blood TCR sequencing and RNA sequencing. A total of about 33 samples were covered by TCR sequencing, comprising approximately 13 persistent and roughly 20 newly diagnosed Graves' disease patients.

The library was obtained by multiplex PCR. Sequenced on an Illumina HiSeq 4000. CDR3 regions were amplified by Arm-PCR with iRepertoire HTBI primers to construct TCR beta libraries. Before sequencing, the PCR products went through gel purification. The study's own analysis went as follows. Gene usage analysis of CDR3 amino acid clonotypes relied on the 60 or so TRBV and more than twelve TRBJ segments identified across samples. Filtered high-quality paired reads were merged into contigs using COPE and FqMerger. Contigs were aligned with BLAST to IMGT TRBV, TRBD and TRBJ reference genes, and CDR3 was defined per IMGT. Any clonotype with a frequency above 0.1% was classified as a highly expanded clone. Repertoire diversity was measured by Shannon entropy, and V-J evenness by the Gini coefficient. Public clonotypes were defined as clonotypes shared by more than one individual. TCRdb passed the public sequencing reads through fastp at Q25 and MiXCR, retaining productive beta sequences. Under each unique CDR3 protein, matching rows form one entry showing the most common genes and DNA. The V and J calls, along with clone size, are taken from TCRdb and not from the paper's own processing. For this sample there are 440,000 or so distinct CDR3 sequences; about 15% appear just once. Clones ranked in the top ten supply over 15% of the sample.

General findings and caveats noted by the study authors: Persistent Graves' disease patients showed lower TCR Shannon entropy and fewer highly expanded clones than newly diagnosed patients, suggesting clonal expansion. Sequencing and analysis were restricted to the TCR beta chain. The authors noted that the small sample size was a limitation that may lower accuracy. More public clonotypes were shared among persistent patients (roughly 2,900) than among newly diagnosed patients (more than 950). Persistent disease showed preferential use of TRBV28, TRBJ1-2 and TRBJ2-5, whereas newly diagnosed disease favored TRBV20-1 and TRBJ2-1. The study examined only peripheral blood because the primary lesion, thyroid tissue, could not be accessed.

The same sample was also studied in work on T cells in Graves' hyperthyroidism and ophthalmopathy. Looking at the second paper: A patient counted as having stable Graves' hyperthyroidism if no progression to ophthalmopathy occurred over 18 months of follow-up. Hyperthyroidism patients were newly diagnosed, with disease duration under 2 months, and aged 18 to 65 years. Patients with uncontrolled infections, other autoimmune diseases, pregnancy or lactation were excluded. Clinical symptoms, serum thyroxine and TRAb, thyroid ultrasound, and orbital computed tomography formed the basis for the diagnoses. For the first round of RT-PCR on the TCR CDR3, the HTBI primer set was used together with the Qiagen OneStep RT-PCR kit. Most expanded thyroid clonotypes (frequency above 0.001) were also detected in blood, suggesting blood repertoires may reflect thyroid immune responses. A model built on a 13 V-J signature distinguished ophthalmopathy from stable hyperthyroidism, reaching about 88% sensitivity and around 81% specificity in cross-validation and 80%/75% in testing. In validation, the model predicted progression to ophthalmopathy a median of roughly 6.5 months before onset, with roughly 71% sensitivity and about 75% specificity. TCR V-J signatures able to tell the groups apart were searched for in a discovery cohort of approximately 95 patients, of whom fewer than 45 had Graves' ophthalmopathy and 57 had stable Graves' hyperthyroidism. Whether ophthalmopathy could be predicted prospectively was tested in an independent validation cohort made up of roughly 20 hyperthyroidism patients plus 17 patients who later progressed to ophthalmopathy. The 95 to 100 discovery patients were randomly divided into training and test sets at a 7:3 ratio. In addition, the study compared T-cell repertoires in thyroid tissue and in blood from about 6 Graves' hyperthyroidism patients. Once sampling was done, hyperthyroidism patients were given methimazole at a starting dose of 30 mg daily, whereas ophthalmopathy patients were given high-dose intravenous methylprednisolone. The libraries were constructed in a second round of multiplex PCR and then size-selected and purified. The libraries were sequenced on an Illumina HiSeq2000 using paired-end 100 bp reads. SOAPnuke was used to process the raw data, removing reads that contained adapters or uncalled bases, had a mean Phred below 15, or lacked an exact match to the constant primer or identifier. COPE v1.2.5 was used to merge high-quality paired reads, and clonotypes were defined as unique nucleotide sequences. MiTCR v1.1 was used to align clonotypes to the IMGT TRBV, TRBD and TRBJ reference segments. Only V-J combinations with frequency above 0.0001, covering roughly 99% of repertoires, were analysed. A TCS score was defined as the ratio of F50 (clonal expansion) to E x V (chaos), with BLOSUM62-based TCRdist applied between CDR3 peptides within each V-J. Welch's t-statistics and random forest reduced 500 to 650 V-J features to 10 to 15, which were used in a naive Bayes classifier (R e1071). No statistical method was used to fix the sample size in advance, and group allocation was not hidden from the investigators. The paper describes TCR Vbeta CDR3 sequencing of roughly 130 peripheral blood samples, made up of 43 ophthalmopathy patients, 70 to 80 hyperthyroidism patients and approximately 17 progressor patients.

Sequencing was performed on peripheral blood mononuclear cells (PBMCs), taken at new diagnosis, from a patient treated with antithyroid drugs. This TCR came from a woman in her twenties or thirties with Graves disease. Donor details come from another sample of the same person, matched by shared clones. In this chain, TRBV9 is recombined with TRBJ1-2; TRBD1 fits 8 bases in the junction. The bases are TGTGCCAGCAGCGCGGGACAGGACGTCTATGGCTACACCTTC. Its translation reads: CASSAGQDVYGYTF.